These T cell receptor beta chains were read from a single sample in a study of blood T cell repertoires in COVID-19. Here immunoSEQ multiplex PCR was the method, and the copy in TCRdb shows in-frame clones only, minus some. Among roughly 160,000 clones listed, roughly 80% were seen once. The sequenced sample was PBMCs or T cells enriched from blood (not recorded which). The source of these receptors is a woman aged 40 to 50 with acute COVID-19. CDR3s include the opening cysteine and the closing phenylalanine or tryptophan. A D gene is named only where the DNA matches it firmly. The listing skips clone size in some rows; elsewhere it reads once, few, many or a size class.

>few|TRBD2|TRBJ2-2|TRBV14
CASSGAWGLAGELFF
TGTGCCAGCAGCGGAGCCTGGGGACTAGCTGGGGAGCTGTTTTTT
>-|TRBD1|TRBJ2-1|TRBV15
CATSRDLRTGEYNEQFF
TGTGCCACCAGCAGAGATCTCCGGACAGGGGAATACAATGAGCAGTTCTTC
>-|-|TRBJ2-3|TRBV5-6
CASSWGGDRKTDTQYF
TGTGCCAGCAGCTGGGGGGGGGACAGGAAAACAGATACGCAGTATTTT
>-|-|TRBJ1-5|TRBV4-1
CASSQEGQGSQNQPQHF
TGCGCCAGCAGCCAAGAGGGGCAGGGCTCTCAAAATCAGCCCCAGCATTTT
>-|TRBD2|TRBJ2-1|TRBV15
CATSREGTSGYNEQFF
TGTGCCACCAGCAGAGAAGGGACTAGCGGCTACAATGAGCAGTTCTTC
>-|-|TRBJ1-1|TRBV21-1
CASSKWIRVRQGCKNTEAFF
TGTGCCAGCAGCAAATGGATCCGTGTCCGACAGGGATGTAAGAACACTGAAGCTTTCTTT
>-|TRBD2|TRBJ2-7|TRBV28
CASSITLAGGPYEQYF
TGTGCCAGCAGCATCACCCTAGCGGGAGGGCCCTACGAGCAGTACTTC
>-|TRBD2|TRBJ2-5|TRBV7-2
CASSPRFSGRGETQYF
TGTGCCAGCAGCCCCCGGTTTAGCGGGAGGGGAGAGACCCAGTACTTC
>-|-|TRBJ1-2|TRBV14
CASSQDRGGYYGYTF
TGTGCCAGCAGCCAAGATCGCGGGGGCTATTATGGCTACACCTTC
>once|TRBD1|TRBJ1-6|TRBV5-1
CASSSRQGSSYNSPLHF
TGCGCCAGCAGCTCCCGACAGGGGAGCTCCTATAATTCACCCCTCCACTTT
>-|TRBD2|TRBJ2-7|TRBV7-9
CASNELIYGGGPRGEQYF
TGTGCCAGCAACGAGCTTATTTATGGGGGAGGGCCCCGAGGGGAGCAGTACTTC
>-|-|TRBJ1-4|TRBV6-5
CASSYSTSTNEKLFF
TGTGCCAGCAGTTACTCTACAAGTACTAATGAAAAACTGTTTTTT
>-|-|TRBJ1-1|TRBV19
CASSMMAEGTNTEAFF
TGTGCCAGTAGTATGATGGCAGAGGGAACGAACACTGAAGCTTTCTTT
>few|TRBD2|TRBJ2-1|TRBV30
CAWTPGLAGVSSYNEQFF
TGTGCCTGGACTCCGGGACTAGCGGGCGTAAGCTCCTACAATGAGCAGTTCTTC
>-|-|TRBJ1-1|TRBV6-5
CASSLTGRTEAFF
TGTGCCAGCAGTTTGACTGGAAGGACTGAAGCTTTCTTT
>-|TRBD1|TRBJ1-4|TRBV7-8
CASSESRTGLKGLFF
TGTGCCAGCAGCGAATCTCGGACAGGGTTAAAAGGACTGTTTTTT
>-|TRBD2|TRBJ2-2|TRBV7-8
CASSFLTSGSNTGELFF
TGTGCCAGCAGCTTCCTTACTAGCGGATCGAACACCGGGGAGCTGTTTTTT
>-|-|TRBJ1-1|TRBV25-1
CASSVTGLDTEAFF
TGTGCCAGCAGTGTGACAGGCCTTGACACTGAAGCTTTCTTT
>-|TRBD2|TRBJ2-2|TRBV19
CASSLLAGTAGELFF
TGTGCCAGTAGTCTACTAGCGGGAACGGCCGGGGAGCTGTTTTTT
>-|TRBD1|TRBJ1-1|TRBV15
CATSREKGANTEAFF
TGTGCCACCAGCAGAGAAAAGGGGGCGAACACTGAAGCTTTCTTT
>-|TRBD2|TRBJ2-3|TRBV3-1/TRBV3-2
CASSPGTSGRGGSTDTQYF
TGTGCCAGCAGCCCCGGGACTAGCGGGAGGGGCGGGAGCACAGATACGCAGTATTTT
>few|-|TRBJ1-6|TRBV7-2
CASSLVVSRSPSPLHF
TGTGCCAGCAGCTTAGTCGTTAGCCGGAGCCCCTCACCCCTCCACTTT
>-|TRBD1|TRBJ2-7|TRBV29-1
CSVRTGKSYEQYF
TGCAGCGTGCGGACAGGAAAATCCTACGAGCAGTACTTC
>-|-|TRBJ2-3|TRBV4-1
CASSQDGFLEYF
TGCGCCAGCAGCCAAGACGGGTTCCTGGAGTATTTT
>-|TRBD2|TRBJ2-5|TRBV18
CASSPGLAGVETQYF
TGTGCCAGCTCACCCGGACTAGCGGGAGTAGAGACCCAGTACTTC
>-|TRBD2|TRBJ2-3|TRBV7-3
CASSLDPGGTDTQYF
TGTGCCAGCAGCTTAGATCCGGGGGGGACAGATACGCAGTATTTT
>few|TRBD2|TRBJ2-2|TRBV24-1
CATSDRSASGRIGGELFF
TGTGCCACCAGTGATAGATCGGCTAGCGGGAGAATCGGCGGGGAGCTGTTTTTT
>-|TRBD2|TRBJ2-1|TRBV4-2
CASSPWTGGSLRLAGGPGEQFF
TGTGCCAGCAGCCCGTGGACAGGGGGCTCACTACGACTAGCGGGAGGGCCGGGTGAGCAGTTCTTC
>-|-|TRBJ2-3|TRBV6-5
CASRRGTDTQYF
TGTGCCAGCAGGAGAGGCACAGATACGCAGTATTTT
>-|TRBD2|TRBJ2-4|TRBV5-1
CASSSVGLLAAAKNIQYF
TGCGCCAGCAGCTCGGTGGGATTACTAGCGGCCGCCAAAAACATTCAGTACTTC
>few|TRBD1|TRBJ2-7|TRBV10-3
CAIRTTGHPYEQYF
TGTGCCATCAGGACGACAGGGCATCCCTACGAGCAGTACTTC
>-|TRBD2|TRBJ2-1|TRBV25-1
CASSEAGGPSNEQFF
TGTGCCAGCAGTGAAGCGGGAGGGCCTTCGAATGAGCAGTTCTTC
>-|TRBD2|TRBJ2-1|TRBV29-1
CSVELSGRAQSSYNEQFF
TGCAGCGTTGAGCTTAGCGGGAGGGCCCAGAGCTCCTACAATGAGCAGTTCTTC
>many|TRBD2|TRBJ2-3|TRBV11-3
CASSSGRLAGITDTQYF
TGTGCCAGCAGCTCCGGCCGGCTAGCGGGTATAACAGATACGCAGTATTTT
>few|TRBD1|TRBJ2-7|TRBV19
CASSERQGREQYF
TGTGCCAGTAGCGAGAGACAGGGTCGGGAGCAGTACTTC
>-|TRBD1|TRBJ1-3|TRBV2
CASKQGAGGNTIYF
TGTGCCAGCAAACAGGGGGCTGGAGGAAACACCATATATTTT
>-|TRBD2|TRBJ2-1|TRBV3-1/TRBV3-2
CASSLGLAGGTYNEQFF
TGTGCCAGCAGCCTTGGACTAGCGGGAGGGACCTACAATGAGCAGTTCTTC
>-|TRBD1|TRBJ1-5|TRBV19
CASMRTGVSNQPQHF
TGTGCCAGTATGCGGACAGGGGTAAGCAATCAGCCCCAGCATTTT
>-|-|TRBJ1-5|TRBV12-2
CASRFTAASNQPQHF
TGTGCAAGTCGCTTCACTGCAGCTAGTAATCAGCCCCAGCATTTT
>-|-|TRBJ1-3|TRBV3-1/TRBV3-2
CASSQVYRHSGNTIYF
TGTGCCAGCAGCCAAGTCTACAGGCACTCTGGAAACACCATATATTTT
>-|-|TRBJ2-6|TRBV7-3
CASSSSGGSGANVLTF
TGTGCCAGCAGCTCCTCCGGGGGCTCTGGGGCCAACGTCCTGACTTTC
>-|TRBD1|TRBJ2-1|TRBV5-1
CASSPGTGVYNEQFF
TGCGCCAGCAGCCCTGGGACAGGGGTCTACAATGAGCAGTTCTTC
>-|-|TRBJ2-3|TRBV11-1
CASSLVLDGSTDTQYF
TGTGCCAGCAGCTTAGTACTAGACGGGAGCACAGATACGCAGTATTTT